The sequence of this TCR beta chain was determined in a study of shared clonotypes between healthy human individuals. The CDR3 spans 15 residues. V lost 8 bases and J lost 0, with 11 bases in between. CDR1 SNHLY and CDR2 FYNNEI come from the germline V gene. This clone has just a few counts. Each sorted subset replicate got 200 ng genomic DNA, around 29,000 genomes. This table comes from immunoSEQ multiplex PCR, and its TCRdb copy is limited to in-frame clones, with some not included. This table holds roughly 1,100,000 clones, about 77% found once. This TCR derives from a man between 18 and 35 years old in good health. The sequencing sample was made of memory CD4+ T cells sorted from blood. Subset noted: CD45RA-negative fraction. The rearrangement joins TRBV2 to TRBJ2-6; D unclear. The CDR3 spells CASSTASSGANVLTF. The CDR3 coding sequence is TGTGCCAGCTCAACAGCGAGCTCTGGGGCCAACGTCCTGACTTTC.